This T cell receptor (beta chain) was observed in a study of blood T cell repertoires in COVID-19. In the study overall: Whether acute or convalescent, the COVID-19 samples came from the United States, Italy and Spain. Sample material is recorded as cDNA or gDNA derived from T cells, B-cell-depleted T cells, or PBMCs.

Assay: immunoSEQ multiplex PCR; the TCRdb copy retains only in-frame clones and omits some. The sample shows 250,000 to 350,000 clones, 88% of them seen only once. The Seattle patients joined while their infection was active and were tracked longitudinally afterward. CDR3 length equals 17 residues. Sequencing input: peripheral blood. The TCR was taken from a woman aged 30 to 39 with COVID-19, enrolled during active disease. The chain combines TRBV21-1 with TRBJ1-6; the D call in the table, TRBD1, was not verified against the DNA. TRBV21-1 is a pseudogene. This CDR3 is CASSKTGQFGLYSPLHF. The CDR3 DNA reads as TGTGCCAGCAGCAAGACGGGACAATTCGGGCTTTATTCACCCCTCCACTTT.